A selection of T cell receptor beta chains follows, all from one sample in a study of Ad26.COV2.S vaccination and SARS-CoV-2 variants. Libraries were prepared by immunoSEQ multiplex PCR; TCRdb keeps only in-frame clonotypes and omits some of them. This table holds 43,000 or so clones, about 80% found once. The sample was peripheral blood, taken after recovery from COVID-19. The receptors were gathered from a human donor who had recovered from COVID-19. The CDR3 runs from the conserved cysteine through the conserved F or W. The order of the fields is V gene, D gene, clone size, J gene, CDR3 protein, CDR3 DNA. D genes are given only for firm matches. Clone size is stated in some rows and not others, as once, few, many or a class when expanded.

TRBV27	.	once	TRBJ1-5	CASSLKAGPQPQHF	TGTGCCAGCAGTTTAAAGGCAGGTCCTCAGCCCCAGCATTTT
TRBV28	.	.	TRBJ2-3	CASSLPIGGGTDTQYF	TGTGCCAGCAGTCTACCCATTGGAGGCGGGACCGATACGCAGTATTTT
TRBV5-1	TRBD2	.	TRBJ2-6	CASSLEAGVSGANVLTF	TGCGCCAGCAGCTTGGAAGCGGGGGTCTCTGGGGCCAACGTCCTGACTTTC
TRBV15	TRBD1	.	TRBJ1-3	CATSRPGTGDYGNTIYF	TGTGCCACCAGCAGACCCGGGACAGGGGACTATGGAAACACCATATATTTT
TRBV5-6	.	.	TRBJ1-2	CASRLAGLGGYTF	TGTGCCAGCAGGTTGGCAGGGCTCGGTGGCTACACCTTC
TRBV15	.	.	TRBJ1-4	CATSGRGLDEKLFF	TGTGCCACCAGCGGGCGGGGATTAGATGAAAAACTGTTTTTT
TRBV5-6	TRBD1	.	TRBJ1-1	CASSTGQHNTEAFF	TGTGCCAGCAGCACGGGACAGCATAACACTGAAGCTTTCTTT
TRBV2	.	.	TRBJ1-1	CASSEGGQGYTEAFF	TGTGCCAGCAGTGAAGGTGGACAAGGCTACACTGAAGCTTTCTTT
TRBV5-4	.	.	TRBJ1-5	CASSLGGSNQPQHF	TGTGCCAGCAGCTTAGGGGGAAGCAATCAGCCCCAGCATTTT
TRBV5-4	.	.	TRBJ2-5	CASSLGGSQETQYF	TGTGCCAGCAGCTTAGGAGGCAGTCAAGAGACCCAGTACTTC
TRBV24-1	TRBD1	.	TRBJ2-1	CATSDLTGTGRRGYNEQFF	TGTGCCACCAGTGATTTAACCGGGACAGGGCGAAGGGGCTACAATGAGCAGTTCTTC
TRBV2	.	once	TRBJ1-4	CASSAFRASNEKLFF	TGTGCCAGCAGTGCGTTTAGGGCCTCTAATGAAAAACTGTTTTTT
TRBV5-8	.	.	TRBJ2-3	CASSLGGTDTQYF	TGTGCCAGCAGCTTGGGCGGGACAGATACGCAGTATTTT
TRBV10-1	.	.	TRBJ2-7	CASRGMNYEQYF	TGCGCCAGCAGAGGGATGAACTACGAGCAGTACTTC
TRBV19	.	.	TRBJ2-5	CASSIGSSRQETQYF	TGTGCCAGTAGTATCGGGTCTAGCCGCCAAGAGACCCAGTACTTC
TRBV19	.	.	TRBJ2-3	CASSISRGGDTQYF	TGTGCCAGTAGTATTTCCAGGGGAGGTGATACGCAGTATTTT
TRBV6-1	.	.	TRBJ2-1	CASSDGFNEQFF	TGTGCCAGCAGTGACGGCTTTAATGAGCAGTTCTTC
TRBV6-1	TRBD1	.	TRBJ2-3	CASSDPGGSYTQYF	TGTGCCAGCAGTGACCCAGGGGGCTCATATACGCAGTATTTT
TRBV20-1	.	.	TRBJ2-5	CSARKETQYF	TGCAGTGCTCGGAAAGAGACCCAGTACTTC
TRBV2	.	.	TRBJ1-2	CASSSRGYGYTF	TGTGCCAGCAGTTCCAGGGGCTATGGCTACACCTTC
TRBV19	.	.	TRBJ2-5	CASSIDTGETQYF	TGTGCCAGTAGTATAGATACAGGAGAGACCCAGTACTTC
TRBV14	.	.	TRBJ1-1	CASSQGYRTTEAFF	TGTGCCAGCAGCCAAGGGTACAGGACAACTGAAGCTTTCTTT
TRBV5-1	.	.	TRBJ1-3	CASSPLGAAEEGNTIYF	TGCGCCAGCAGCCCCCTAGGGGCCGCGGAGGAAGGAAACACCATATATTTT
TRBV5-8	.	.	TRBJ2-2	CASSLFGGGTGELFF	TGTGCCAGCAGCTTGTTCGGAGGAGGTACCGGGGAGCTGTTTTTT
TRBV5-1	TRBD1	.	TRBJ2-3	CASSLSRETGEGDTQYF	TGCGCCAGCAGCTTGTCTCGTGAGACAGGGGAAGGAGATACGCAGTATTTT
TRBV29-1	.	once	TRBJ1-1	CSVVKGGKTEAFF	TGCAGCGTTGTAAAGGGGGGTAAGACTGAAGCTTTCTTT
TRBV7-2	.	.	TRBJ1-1	CASSPGWRAHTEAFF	TGTGCCAGCAGCCCAGGGTGGAGGGCTCACACTGAAGCTTTCTTT
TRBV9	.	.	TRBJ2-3	CASSVDTSSRRTDTQYF	TGTGCCAGCAGCGTAGATACTTCTAGCCGCCGCACAGATACGCAGTATTTT
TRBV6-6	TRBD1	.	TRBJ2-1	CASRQGANEQFF	TGTGCCAGCAGACAGGGGGCCAATGAGCAGTTCTTC
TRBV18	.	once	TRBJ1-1	CASSQQGLANTEAFF	TGTGCCAGCTCACAGCAGGGGCTAGCGAACACTGAAGCTTTCTTT
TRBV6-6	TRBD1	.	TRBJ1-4	CASSGQGLNEKLFF	TGTGCCAGCAGCGGACAGGGGCTTAATGAAAAACTGTTTTTT
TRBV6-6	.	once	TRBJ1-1	CASSGPTGLTEAFF	TGTGCCAGCAGTGGGCCTACAGGGTTGACTGAAGCTTTCTTT
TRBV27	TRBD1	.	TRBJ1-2	CASSRDSYGYTF	TGTGCCAGCAGCCGGGACAGCTATGGCTACACCTTC
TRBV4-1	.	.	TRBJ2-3	CASSNFGGILDTQYF	TGCGCCAGCAGTAACTTTGGGGGGATTCTAGATACGCAGTATTTT
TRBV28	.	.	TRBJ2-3	CASSLGGAGVADTQYF	TGTGCCAGCAGTCTGGGGGGGGCAGGGGTAGCAGATACGCAGTATTTT
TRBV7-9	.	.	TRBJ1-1	CASSLAEGSTEAFF	TGTGCCAGCAGCTTAGCCGAGGGGAGCACTGAAGCTTTCTTT
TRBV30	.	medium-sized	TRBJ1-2	CAWDGPRGAF	TGTGCCTGGGACGGACCGAGGGGAGCCTTC
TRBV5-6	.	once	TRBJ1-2	CASSLQQAGYTF	TGTGCCAGCAGCTTGCAGCAAGCTGGCTACACCTTC
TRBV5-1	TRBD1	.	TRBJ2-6	CASSYERRDRAYGANVLTF	TGCGCCAGCAGCTACGAACGCCGGGACAGGGCATACGGGGCCAACGTCCTGACTTTC
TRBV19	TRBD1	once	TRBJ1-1	CASSTRQGAGTEAFF	TGTGCCAGTAGTACTCGACAGGGGGCGGGCACTGAAGCTTTCTTT
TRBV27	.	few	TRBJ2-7	CASSFSITYEQYF	TGTGCCAGCAGCTTCTCAATTACCTACGAGCAGTACTTC